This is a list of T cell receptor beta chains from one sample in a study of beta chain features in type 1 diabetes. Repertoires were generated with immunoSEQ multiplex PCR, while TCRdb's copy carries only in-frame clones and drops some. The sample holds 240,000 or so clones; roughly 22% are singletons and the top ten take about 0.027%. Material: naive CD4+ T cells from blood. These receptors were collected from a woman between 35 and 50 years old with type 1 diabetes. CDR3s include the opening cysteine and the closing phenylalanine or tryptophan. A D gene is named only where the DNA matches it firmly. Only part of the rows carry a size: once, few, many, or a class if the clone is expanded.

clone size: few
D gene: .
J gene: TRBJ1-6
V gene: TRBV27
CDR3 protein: CASSPTRSSYNSPLHF
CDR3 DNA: TGTGCCAGCAGCCCCACGAGGAGCTCCTATAATTCACCCCTCCACTTT

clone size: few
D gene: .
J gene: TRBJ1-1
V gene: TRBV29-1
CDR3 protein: CSVLGQGNTEAFF
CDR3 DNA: TGCAGCGTTTTAGGGCAGGGGAACACTGAAGCTTTCTTT

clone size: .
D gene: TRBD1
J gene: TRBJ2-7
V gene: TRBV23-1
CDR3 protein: CASSHSPGQGCDEQYF
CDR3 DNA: TGCGCCAGCAGTCATTCCCCGGGACAGGGGTGCGACGAGCAGTACTTC

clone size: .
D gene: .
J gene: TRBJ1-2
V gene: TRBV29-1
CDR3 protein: CSAGTGEVSGYTF
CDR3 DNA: TGCAGCGCCGGAACGGGGGAGGTCTCTGGCTACACCTTC

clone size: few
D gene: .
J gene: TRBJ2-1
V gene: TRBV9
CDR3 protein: CASSVDLRRNEQFF
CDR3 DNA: TGTGCCAGCAGCGTAGACCTCCGTAGAAATGAGCAGTTCTTC

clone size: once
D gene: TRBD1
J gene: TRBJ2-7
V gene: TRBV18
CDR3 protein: CASSMGQGFGEQYF
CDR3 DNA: TGTGCCAGCTCAATGGGACAGGGTTTTGGCGAGCAGTACTTC

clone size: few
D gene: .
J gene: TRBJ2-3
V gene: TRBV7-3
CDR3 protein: CASSPSGADTQYF
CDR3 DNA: TGTGCCAGCAGCCCATCCGGTGCAGATACGCAGTATTTT

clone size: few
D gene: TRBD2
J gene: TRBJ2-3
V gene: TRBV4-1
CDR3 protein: CASSLRLAGGVGTDTQYF
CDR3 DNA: TGCGCCAGCAGCCTCCGACTAGCGGGAGGGGTTGGCACAGATACGCAGTATTTT

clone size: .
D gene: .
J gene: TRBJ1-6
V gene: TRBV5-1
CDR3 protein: CASSLGQPGSPLHF
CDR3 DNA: TGCGCCAGCAGCTTGGGTCAACCGGGTTCACCCCTCCACTTT

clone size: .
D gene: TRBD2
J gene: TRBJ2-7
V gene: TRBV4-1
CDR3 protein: CASSQEKGLAGQSEQYF
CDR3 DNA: TGCGCCAGCAGCCAAGAAAAGGGACTAGCGGGACAGAGCGAGCAGTACTTC

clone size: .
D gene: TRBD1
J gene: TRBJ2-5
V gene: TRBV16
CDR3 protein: CASSQGTGTTGTQYF
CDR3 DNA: TGTGCCAGCAGCCAAGGGACAGGGACGACTGGAACCCAGTACTTC

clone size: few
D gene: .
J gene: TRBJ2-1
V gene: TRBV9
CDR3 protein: CASSVLGSYNEQFF
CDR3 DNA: TGTGCCAGCAGCGTCCTAGGCAGCTACAATGAGCAGTTCTTC

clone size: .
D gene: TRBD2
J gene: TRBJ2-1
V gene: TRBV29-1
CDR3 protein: CSVVRGSGGNEQFF
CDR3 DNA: TGCAGCGTGGTAAGGGGTAGCGGGGGGAATGAGCAGTTCTTC

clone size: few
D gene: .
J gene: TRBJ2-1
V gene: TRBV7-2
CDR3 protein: CASSPVGVYNEQFF
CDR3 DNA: TGTGCCAGCAGCCCCGTAGGGGTTTACAATGAGCAGTTCTTC

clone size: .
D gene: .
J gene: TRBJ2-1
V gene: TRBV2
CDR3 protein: CASSELAHYNEQFF
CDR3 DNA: TGTGCCAGCAGTGAACTAGCGCACTACAATGAGCAGTTCTTC

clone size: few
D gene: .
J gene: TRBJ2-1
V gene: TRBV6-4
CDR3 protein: CASSSSAANNEQFF
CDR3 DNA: TGTGCCAGCAGTAGTAGCGCCGCGAACAATGAGCAGTTCTTC

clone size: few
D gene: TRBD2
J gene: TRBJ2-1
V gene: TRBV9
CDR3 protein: CASSVALAFYNEQFF
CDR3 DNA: TGTGCCAGCAGCGTAGCACTAGCGTTCTACAATGAGCAGTTCTTC

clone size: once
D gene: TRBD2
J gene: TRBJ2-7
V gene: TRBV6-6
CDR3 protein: CASSSEREGRYEQYF
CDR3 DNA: TGTGCCAGCAGTTCTGAGCGGGAGGGCCGGTACGAGCAGTACTTC

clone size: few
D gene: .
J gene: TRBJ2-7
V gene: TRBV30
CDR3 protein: CAWDPGLATYEQYF
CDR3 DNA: TGTGCCTGGGATCCGGGACTCGCGACCTACGAGCAGTACTTC

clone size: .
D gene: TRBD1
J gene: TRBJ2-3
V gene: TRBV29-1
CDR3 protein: CSFLLRDRAPDTQYF
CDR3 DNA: TGCAGTTTCCTCCTGAGGGACAGGGCCCCAGATACGCAGTATTTT